Listed below are T cell receptor beta chains from one sample, sequenced in a study of Ad26.COV2.S vaccination and SARS-CoV-2 variants. Sequencing used immunoSEQ multiplex PCR; TCRdb keeps in-frame clones, though not all of them. Of a few hundred thousand clones listed, 88% are singletons. The sample here was peripheral blood, taken in a trial of Ad26.COV2.S vaccine versus placebo. These receptors all come from a person between 18 and 60 years old who received the Ad26.COV2.S COVID-19 vaccine or a placebo. Both conserved end residues are part of each CDR3. D genes are given only for firm matches. Rows may omit the clone size; those that give it use once, few, many or a size class.

TRBV9	15	TRBJ2-3	TRBD2	once	CASSVGGGKTDTQYF	TGTGCCAGCAGCGTAGGCGGGGGGAAAACAGATACGCAGTATTTT
TRBV4-1	14	TRBJ1-1	NA	once	CASSQGPVNTEAFF	TGCGCCAGCAGCCAAGGTCCGGTCAACACTGAAGCTTTCTTT
TRBV11-1	11	TRBJ1-2	NA	NA	CASSSTYGYTF	TGTGCCAGCAGCTCTACATATGGCTACACCTTC
TRBV4-1	12	TRBJ2-1	NA	NA	CASSRPTGEQFF	TGCGCCAGCAGCCGACCAACAGGGGAGCAGTTCTTC
TRBV30	11	TRBJ1-2	NA	NA	CAWSGGYGYTF	TGTGCCTGGAGTGGCGGGTATGGCTACACCTTC
TRBV24-1	17	TRBJ2-2	TRBD2	NA	CATSDATSGVATGELFF	TGTGCCACCAGTGATGCAACTAGCGGGGTTGCTACCGGGGAGCTGTTTTTT
TRBV6-1	15	TRBJ2-7	TRBD2	many	CASSERTSGAYEQYF	TGTGCCAGCAGTGAAAGGACTAGCGGTGCCTACGAGCAGTACTTC
TRBV28	12	TRBJ1-1	NA	NA	CASSFRGPTAFF	TGTGCCAGCAGTTTTCGAGGCCCAACGGCTTTCTTT
TRBV28	14	TRBJ1-5	NA	NA	CASSFPGHNQPQHF	TGTGCCAGCAGTTTTCCAGGGCACAATCAGCCCCAGCATTTT
TRBV6-2/TRBV6-3	14	TRBJ1-6	TRBD1	NA	CASSLGTESSPLHF	TGTGCCAGCAGCCTCGGGACAGAAAGTTCACCCCTCCACTTT
TRBV19	15	TRBJ2-7	NA	NA	CASSIDRGPSDEQYF	TGTGCCAGTAGTATAGACCGGGGCCCCTCCGACGAGCAGTACTTC
TRBV5-4	13	TRBJ2-5	NA	NA	CASSLDWQETQYF	TGTGCCAGCAGCTTGGACTGGCAAGAGACCCAGTACTTC
TRBV7-6	19	TRBJ2-3	TRBD2	NA	CASSFGASGDVFNTDTQYF	TGTGCCAGCAGCTTTGGGGCTAGCGGGGACGTATTTAACACAGATACGCAGTATTTT
TRBV4-1	15	TRBJ1-2	NA	once	CASSQVGQNSYGYTF	TGCGCCAGCAGCCAAGTAGGACAGAATTCCTATGGCTACACCTTC
TRBV4-3	14	TRBJ1-1	NA	once	CASSQVRGRTEAFF	TGCGCCAGCAGCCAAGTCAGGGGACGCACTGAAGCTTTCTTT
TRBV30	11	TRBJ2-2	NA	once	CAWTMYGELFF	TGTGCCTGGACGATGTACGGGGAGCTGTTTTTT
TRBV19	15	TRBJ2-1	NA	NA	CASRAGAWFYNEQFF	TGTGCCAGTAGGGCGGGGGCATGGTTCTACAATGAGCAGTTCTTC
TRBV6-2/TRBV6-3	14	TRBJ1-2	TRBD1	NA	CASTPYQGEVGYTF	TGTGCCAGCACCCCGTACCAGGGGGAAGTTGGCTACACCTTC
TRBV3-1/TRBV3-2	16	TRBJ2-3	TRBD2	NA	CASSSLWGGKADTQYF	TGTGCCAGCAGCTCCCTTTGGGGGGGGAAGGCAGATACGCAGTATTTT
TRBV5-1	15	TRBJ2-5	TRBD1	NA	CASSLGQGAGETQYF	TGCGCCAGCAGCTTGGGACAGGGGGCTGGTGAGACCCAGTACTTC
TRBV19	15	TRBJ2-7	NA	NA	CASSIVYDRDYEQYF	TGTGCCAGTAGTATAGTCTACGACAGAGACTACGAGCAGTACTTC
TRBV3-1/TRBV3-2	13	TRBJ2-1	NA	once	CASKSRRGNEQFF	TGTGCCAGCAAATCACGTCGGGGCAATGAGCAGTTCTTC
TRBV11-2	15	TRBJ2-5	NA	NA	CASSLERDSQETQYF	TGTGCCAGCAGCTTAGAACGGGACTCACAAGAGACCCAGTACTTC
TRBV5-6	15	TRBJ1-2	NA	NA	CASSLAGQGIYGYTF	TGTGCCAGCAGCTTGGCCGGGCAGGGAATCTATGGCTACACCTTC
TRBV5-1	13	TRBJ2-3	NA	NA	CASSLQKPDTQYF	TGCGCCAGCAGCTTGCAGAAGCCAGATACGCAGTATTTT
TRBV5-1	15	TRBJ2-7	TRBD2	NA	CASLTPAGGLYEQYF	TGCGCCAGCCTGACGCCAGCGGGGGGCCTCTACGAGCAGTACTTC
TRBV6-5	14	TRBJ2-5	NA	once	CASKGRGSRETQYF	TGTGCCAGCAAGGGGCGGGGTTCTCGAGAGACCCAGTACTTC
TRBV4-1	14	TRBJ2-5	NA	few	CASSQGGGGRAQYF	TGCGCCAGCAGCCAAGGAGGCGGTGGAAGGGCCCAGTACTTC
TRBV4-2	15	TRBJ2-5	TRBD1	NA	CASSQEGTDQETQYF	TGTGCCAGCAGCCAGGAAGGGACAGACCAAGAGACCCAGTACTTC
TRBV6-6	13	TRBJ1-2	NA	once	CASSYGGERGYTF	TGTGCCAGCAGTTACGGGGGAGAACGCGGCTACACCTTC
TRBV28	15	TRBJ1-5	NA	NA	CATRRDTFSNQPQHF	TGTGCCACCCGCCGGGACACATTTAGCAATCAGCCCCAGCATTTT
TRBV3-1/TRBV3-2	15	TRBJ2-5	NA	NA	CASSQGGLSSETQYF	TGTGCCAGCAGCCAAGGCGGACTCAGCTCTGAGACCCAGTACTTC
TRBV30	13	TRBJ2-1	NA	few	CAWSVAGYNEQFF	TGTGCCTGGAGTGTAGCAGGGTACAATGAGCAGTTCTTC